Listed below are T cell receptor beta chains from one sample, sequenced in a study of blood T cell repertoires in COVID-19. Assay: immunoSEQ multiplex PCR; the TCRdb copy retains only in-frame clones and omits some. The table includes about 230,000 clones, 75% to 85% detected once. The sample comprised peripheral blood. Receptors originate from a man between 45 and 60 years old with COVID-19, enrolled during active disease. Both conserved end residues are part of each CDR3. A D gene is named only where the DNA matches it firmly. Part of the rows lack a size; the others show once, few, many or a class for expanded clones.

length	V	size	J	D	DNA	CDR3
14	TRBV7-9	NA	TRBJ1-3	NA	TGTGCCAGCAGCTTAACAGATTGGGGAAACACCATATATTTT	CASSLTDWGNTIYF
19	TRBV3-1/TRBV3-2	NA	TRBJ2-5	TRBD2	TGTGCCAGCAGCCAAGATCGGCCCCTAGCGGGGAGTTACCAAGAGACCCAGTACTTC	CASSQDRPLAGSYQETQYF
18	TRBV5-5	NA	TRBJ1-2	NA	TGTGCCAGCAGCCTTGGGTTGTCAAAAACACAGGCCGACTATGGCTACACCTTC	CASSLGLSKTQADYGYTF
15	TRBV5-4	NA	TRBJ2-1	NA	TGTGCCAGCAGCTTGGTTGCCGGGGGAGACAATGAGCAGTTCTTC	CASSLVAGGDNEQFF
14	TRBV7-8	NA	TRBJ2-7	TRBD1	TGTGCCAGCAGCTCAAGGGGGCTGTCCTACGAGCAGTACTTC	CASSSRGLSYEQYF
14	TRBV5-1	NA	TRBJ2-2	NA	TGCGCCAGCAGCTCACCGGGAAGCGCCGGGGAGCTGTTTTTT	CASSSPGSAGELFF
17	TRBV9	NA	TRBJ2-3	TRBD2	TGTGCCAGCAGCGTAAACATAGCGGGTGGTACCCCAGATACGCAGTATTTT	CASSVNIAGGTPDTQYF
15	TRBV9	NA	TRBJ2-7	TRBD2	TGTGCCAGCAGCGTAGCAGCGGGGGGATCGAACGAGCAGTACTTC	CASSVAAGGSNEQYF
15	TRBV6-4	NA	TRBJ1-3	TRBD1	TGTGCCAGCAGAGAACCGGGACAGCGAATATCCGCCATATATTTT	CASREPGQRISAIYF
13	TRBV3-1/TRBV3-2	NA	TRBJ1-2	NA	TGTGCCAGCAGCCAGGCGACAGACTATGGCTACACCTTC	CASSQATDYGYTF
19	TRBV24-1	NA	TRBJ2-5	TRBD1	TGTGCCACCAGTGATCCGAGGACAGGGGAGGAGGACTACCAAGAGACCCAGTACTTC	CATSDPRTGEEDYQETQYF
13	TRBV5-4	NA	TRBJ2-1	NA	TGTGCCAGCAGCTTGGGGGGGGGCGATGAGCAGTTCTTC	CASSLGGGDEQFF
13	TRBV5-6	NA	TRBJ1-2	NA	TGTGCCAGCAGCGTACAGGGTAGCTATGGCTACACCTTC	CASSVQGSYGYTF
15	TRBV27	NA	TRBJ2-3	TRBD1	TGTGCCAGCAGTTTCCAACAGGGGGCCGCAGATACGCAGTATTTT	CASSFQQGAADTQYF
16	TRBV7-7	NA	TRBJ2-5	TRBD2	TGTGCTAGCAGCCTCGGACTAGCGGGGGCGCAAGAGACCCAGTACTTC	CASSLGLAGAQETQYF
16	TRBV18	NA	TRBJ2-3	TRBD2	TGTGCCAGCTCACCGCTGACTAGCGGTAGCACAGATACGCAGTATTTT	CASSPLTSGSTDTQYF
13	TRBV28	NA	TRBJ1-1	NA	TGTGCCAGCAGTAAACAGGAAAACACTGAAGCTTTCTTT	CASSKQENTEAFF
16	TRBV30	once	TRBJ2-7	NA	TGTGCCTGGAGTCAGTTCGCTTCAGGGGAGCTGTACGAGCAGTACTTC	CAWSQFASGELYEQYF
15	TRBV29-1	once	TRBJ2-5	TRBD1	TGCAGCGTTGAGTGGGCAGGGACAGGTCGAGAGACCCAGTACTTC	CSVEWAGTGRETQYF
17	TRBV7-3	NA	TRBJ2-1	TRBD1	TGTGCCAGCAGCCCCGGGACAGGCCGGCACAACGACAATGAGCAGTTCTTC	CASSPGTGRHNDNEQFF
13	TRBV19	NA	TRBJ2-7	NA	TGTGCCAGTAGTATGAACACAGCCTACGAGCAGTACTTC	CASSMNTAYEQYF
13	TRBV6-4	NA	TRBJ1-2	NA	TGTGCCAGCAGTGAGACAGGAAGCTATGGCTACACCTTC	CASSETGSYGYTF
15	TRBV21-1	once	TRBJ1-1	NA	TGTGCCAGCAGCATTCCGGGACAGGGGACGAATGAAGCTTTCTTT	CASSIPGQGTNEAFF
13	TRBV19	NA	TRBJ1-6	TRBD1	TGTGCCACCCAAACGGGACAGGGGGAAGTCCTCCACTTT	CATQTGQGEVLHF
15	TRBV6-5	NA	TRBJ1-1	TRBD1	TGTGCCAGCGGAATCCTGGGACAGCCCAACCCCGAAGCTTTCTTT	CASGILGQPNPEAFF
14	TRBV15	NA	TRBJ2-7	NA	TGTGCCACCAGCAGAGTAGACAGTACCTACGAGCAGTACTTC	CATSRVDSTYEQYF
14	TRBV5-1	NA	TRBJ2-1	NA	TGCGCCAGCAGCTCCCCCCCAGAATACAATGAGCAGTTCTTC	CASSSPPEYNEQFF
15	TRBV7-9	NA	TRBJ1-1	TRBD1	TGTGCCAGCAGCTTACCGCAGGGGGATTTGGGTGAAGCTTTCTTT	CASSLPQGDLGEAFF
13	TRBV30	few	TRBJ1-1	NA	TGTGCCTGGACAATCGAGAGGGACACTGAAGCTTTCTTT	CAWTIERDTEAFF
15	TRBV10-3	NA	TRBJ2-3	TRBD1	TGTGCCATCAGGACAGGGGGCGCCCCTACAGATACGCAGTATTTT	CAIRTGGAPTDTQYF
16	TRBV5-1	NA	TRBJ1-1	TRBD1	TGCGCCAGCAGCTTGGCGTCAGGGGGATGGGACACTGAAGCTTTCTTT	CASSLASGGWDTEAFF
13	TRBV10-3	NA	TRBJ2-7	NA	TGTGCCATCACTGCAGACAGTCTCTCGGAGCAGTACTTC	CAITADSLSEQYF
17	TRBV4-1	NA	TRBJ1-2	TRBD1	TGCGCCAGCAGCCAAGAAGGGACAGCTCCCGTCCCCTATGGCTACACCTTC	CASSQEGTAPVPYGYTF
14	TRBV6-6	NA	TRBJ1-2	TRBD1	TGTGCCAGCAGCAAGGGGGCAGAAACTTATGGCTACACCTTC	CASSKGAETYGYTF
15	TRBV19	once	TRBJ1-1	NA	TGTGCCAGTAGTAGAAAATCCGGGACAACCACTGAAGCTTTCTTT	CASSRKSGTTTEAFF
15	TRBV14	NA	TRBJ1-2	NA	TGTGCCAGCAGCCAAGATCTACAGACTAACTATGGCTACACCTTC	CASSQDLQTNYGYTF
14	TRBV24-1	NA	TRBJ2-1	TRBD1	TGTGCCACCAGTGATTCAAGGACAGGGAATGAGCAGTTCTTC	CATSDSRTGNEQFF
14	TRBV11-2	NA	TRBJ2-5	NA	TGTGCCTCACATCCCTCCCTGGGGAGAGAGACCCAGTACTTC	CASHPSLGRETQYF
17	TRBV18	NA	TRBJ1-3	TRBD1	TGTGCCAGCTCACCAAAGAAAGGACAGGCCTCTGGAAACACCATATATTTT	CASSPKKGQASGNTIYF
15	TRBV19	NA	TRBJ1-2	TRBD1	TGTGCCAGTAGTATTGACAGGGGGTCTAACTATGGCTACACCTTC	CASSIDRGSNYGYTF
14	TRBV30	NA	TRBJ2-7	TRBD1	TGTGCCTGGAGTGTACTGGGCAGGGGGCGGGAGCAGTACTTC	CAWSVLGRGREQYF
15	TRBV28	many	TRBJ1-1	TRBD1	TGTGCCAGCAGTCCGACCCGGACAGGGTTCACTGAAGCTTTCTTT	CASSPTRTGFTEAFF
12	TRBV28	NA	TRBJ1-5	NA	TGTGCCAGCAGACTGGTCGGTCAGCCCCAGCATTTT	CASRLVGQPQHF
15	TRBV5-1	NA	TRBJ1-3	TRBD1	TGCGCCAGCAGCTTGGAGACAGGGGTTGGAAACACCATATATTTT	CASSLETGVGNTIYF
14	TRBV4-3	NA	TRBJ2-7	NA	TGCGCCAGCAGCCAAGATACCAGGGCACACGAGCAGTACTTC	CASSQDTRAHEQYF
17	TRBV27	NA	TRBJ2-2	NA	TGTGCCAGCACTCTACACCCCACGGGGGCGAACACCGGGGAGCTGTTTTTT	CASTLHPTGANTGELFF
13	TRBV9	NA	TRBJ1-6	TRBD1	TGTGCCAGCAACGACAGGGGAGGTTCACCCCTCCACTTT	CASNDRGGSPLHF
14	TRBV11-2	NA	TRBJ2-1	TRBD2	TGTGCCAGCAGCTCTAGCGGGGGGGCCAATGAGCAGTTCTTC	CASSSSGGANEQFF
16	TRBV5-1	NA	TRBJ1-3	NA	TGCGCCAGCAGCTCGGACGTGGACAGCTCTGGAAACACCATATATTTT	CASSSDVDSSGNTIYF
15	TRBV6-6	NA	TRBJ1-5	TRBD1	TGTGCCAGCAGGCAGGGACAGGATAGCAATCAGCCCCAGCATTTT	CASRQGQDSNQPQHF
15	TRBV7-3	NA	TRBJ2-1	TRBD2	TGTGCCAGCAGCAAGACTAGCGGGGGACAAGTTGAGCAGTTCTTC	CASSKTSGGQVEQFF
13	TRBV2	NA	TRBJ2-1	NA	TGTGCCAGCAGTGAAAACCAGGGGACTGAGCAGTTCTTC	CASSENQGTEQFF
15	TRBV10-2	NA	TRBJ2-5	NA	TGCGCCAGCAGTGACTGGACAGATTACCAAGAGACCCAGTACTTC	CASSDWTDYQETQYF